The clone carrying this TCR beta chain was recorded many times. A second PCR, run for about 7 to 12 cycles, used a sample-barcoded 5' primer plus a J-beta primer mix. Each cDNA molecule was tagged by a template-switch adaptor that had 12 random nucleotides. TCRdb analysed the 5' RACE reads with MiXCR anew, one entry per CDR3 protein. The table includes over 950,000 distinct CDR3 sequences, roughly 47% detected once. This sample is drawn from a study of blood T cells in healthy people across ages. Isolated PBMCs totaled at least 7 million in each sample. The CDR3 loop spans 14 amino acids. Germline-derived CDR1 and CDR2 are MNHEY and SMNVEV (reference sequence). Trimming cost V 8 bases and J 6 bases; bases outside gene matches: 9.

This clonotype originated in a woman between 55 and 75 years old in good health. Specimen: blood. The gene calls are TRBV27 and TRBJ2-1, with TRBD2 identical over 8 bases. CDR3 bases: TGTGCCAGCTGGTATTCGGGAGGGGCCAATGAGCAGTTCTTC. It specifies CASWYSGGANEQFF.